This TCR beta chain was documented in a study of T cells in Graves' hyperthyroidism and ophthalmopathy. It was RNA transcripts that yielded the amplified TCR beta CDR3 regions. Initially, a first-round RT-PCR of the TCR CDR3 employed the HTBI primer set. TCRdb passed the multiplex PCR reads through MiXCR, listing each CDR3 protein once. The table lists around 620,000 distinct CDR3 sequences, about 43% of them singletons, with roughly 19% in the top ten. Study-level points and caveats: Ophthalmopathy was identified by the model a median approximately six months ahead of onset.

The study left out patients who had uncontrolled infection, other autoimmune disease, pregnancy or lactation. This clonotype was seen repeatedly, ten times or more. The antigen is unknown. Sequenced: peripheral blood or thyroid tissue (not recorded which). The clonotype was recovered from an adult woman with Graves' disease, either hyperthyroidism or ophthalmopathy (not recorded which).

The CDR3 coding sequence is TGTGCCAGCAGAGAGCTGTTCACCGGGGAGCTGTTTTTT. Protein sequence: CASRELFTGELFF. The J gene is TRBJ2-2, the V gene TRBV4-2; no clear D. The germline V and J ends were trimmed by 6 bases and 4 bases, with 9 bases remaining between them. CDR1 LGHNA and CDR2 YNFKEQ come from the germline V gene. The CDR3 has 13 amino acids.